Detailed here is one T cell receptor (beta chain). Antigen: not known. Libraries were prepared by immunoSEQ multiplex PCR; TCRdb keeps only in-frame clonotypes and omits some of them. The profile shows roughly 1.4 million clones, approximately 98.5% of them singletons. This sample is drawn from a study of shared clonotypes between healthy human individuals. Study-wide findings and caveats: The study found lower generation probabilities in non-shared clonotypes than in those shared by all four donors. Sharing across four donors was seen in around 5% of naive CD4 clonotypes.

The healthy adult donors were HIV-negative and reported no recent acute infections or vaccinations. Adult Caucasians living in Nashville, Tennessee made up all of the donors. This TCR came from a man under 40 in good health. The sample was naive CD4+ T cells sorted from blood. The subset is: CD45RA+ positively selected.

In DNA, the CDR3 is TGTGCCAGTAGTCCCGACAGGGCCAATCAGCCCCAGCATTTT. This sequence encodes CASSPDRANQPQHF. The J gene is TRBJ1-5, the V gene TRBV19; 7 bases line up with TRBD1. The CDR3 extends over 14 amino acids. Looked up from germline, CDR1 is LNHDA and CDR2 is SQIVND (reference sequence). With 5 bases clipped from V and 3 bases from J, the junction kept 4 bases outside the gene matches. The full variable domain, with the rest looked up from reference TRBV19 and TRBJ1-5, is DGGITQSPKYLFRKEGQNVTLSCEQNLNHDAMYWYRQDPGQGLRLIYYSQIVNDFQKGDIAEGYSVSREKKESFPLTVTSAQKNPTAFYLCASSPDRANQPQHFGDGTRLSIL.